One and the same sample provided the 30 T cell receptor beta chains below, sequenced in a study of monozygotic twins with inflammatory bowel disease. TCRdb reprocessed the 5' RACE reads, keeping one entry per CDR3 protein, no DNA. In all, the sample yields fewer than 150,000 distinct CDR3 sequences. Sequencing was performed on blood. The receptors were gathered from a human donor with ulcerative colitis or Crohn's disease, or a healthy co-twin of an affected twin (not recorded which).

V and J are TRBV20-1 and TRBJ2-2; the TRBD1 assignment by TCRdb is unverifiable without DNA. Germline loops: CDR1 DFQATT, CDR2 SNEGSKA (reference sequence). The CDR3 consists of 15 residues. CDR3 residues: CSARQGTSIAGELFF.

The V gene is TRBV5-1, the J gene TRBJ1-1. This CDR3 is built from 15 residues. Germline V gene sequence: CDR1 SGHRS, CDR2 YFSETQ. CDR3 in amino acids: CASSVVRISNTEAFF.

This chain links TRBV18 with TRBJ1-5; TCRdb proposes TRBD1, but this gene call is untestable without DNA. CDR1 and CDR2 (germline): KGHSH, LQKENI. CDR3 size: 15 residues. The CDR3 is CASSPFTGQGKPQHF.

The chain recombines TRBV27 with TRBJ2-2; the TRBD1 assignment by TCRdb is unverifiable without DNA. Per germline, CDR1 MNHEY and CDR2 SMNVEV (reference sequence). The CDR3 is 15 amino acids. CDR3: CASRGAGGKTGELFF.

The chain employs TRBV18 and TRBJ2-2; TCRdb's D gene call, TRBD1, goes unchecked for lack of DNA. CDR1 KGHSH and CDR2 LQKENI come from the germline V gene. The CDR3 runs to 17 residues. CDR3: CASSPSWGAVDTGELFF.

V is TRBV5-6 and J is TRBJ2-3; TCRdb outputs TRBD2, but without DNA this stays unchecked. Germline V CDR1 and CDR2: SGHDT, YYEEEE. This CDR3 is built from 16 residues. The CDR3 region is CASSRGAGVSTDTQYF.

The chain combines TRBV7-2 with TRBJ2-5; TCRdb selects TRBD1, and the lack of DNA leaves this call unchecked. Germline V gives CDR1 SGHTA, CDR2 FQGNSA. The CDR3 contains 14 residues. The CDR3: CASSFGRMGETQYF.

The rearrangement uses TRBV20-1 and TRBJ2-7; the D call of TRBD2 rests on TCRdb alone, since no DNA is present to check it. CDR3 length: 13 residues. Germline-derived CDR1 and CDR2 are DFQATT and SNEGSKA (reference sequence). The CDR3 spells CGYEGLVQYEQYF.

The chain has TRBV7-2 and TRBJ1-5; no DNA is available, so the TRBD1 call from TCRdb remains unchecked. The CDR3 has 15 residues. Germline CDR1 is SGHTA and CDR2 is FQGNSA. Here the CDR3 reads CASSLQGGLSQPQHF.

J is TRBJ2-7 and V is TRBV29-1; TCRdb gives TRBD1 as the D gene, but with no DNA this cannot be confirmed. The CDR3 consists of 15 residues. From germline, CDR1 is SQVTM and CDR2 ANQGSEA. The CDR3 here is CSAAPGTSSSYEQYF.

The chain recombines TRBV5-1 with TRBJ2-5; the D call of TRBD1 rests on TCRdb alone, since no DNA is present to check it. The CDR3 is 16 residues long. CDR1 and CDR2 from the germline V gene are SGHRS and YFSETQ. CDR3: CASSLPTGDGKETQYF.

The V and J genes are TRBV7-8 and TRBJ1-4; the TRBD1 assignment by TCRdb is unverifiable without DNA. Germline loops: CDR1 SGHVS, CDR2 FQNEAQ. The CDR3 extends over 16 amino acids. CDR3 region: CASSQKQGAEGEKLFF.

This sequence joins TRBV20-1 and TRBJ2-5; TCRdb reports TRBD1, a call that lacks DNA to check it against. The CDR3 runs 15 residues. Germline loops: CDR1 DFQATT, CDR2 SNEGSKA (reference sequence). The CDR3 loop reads CSAGLTGATAETQYF.

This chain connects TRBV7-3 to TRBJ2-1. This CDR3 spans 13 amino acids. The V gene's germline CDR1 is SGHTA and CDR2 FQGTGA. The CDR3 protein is CASSLNKYNEQFF.

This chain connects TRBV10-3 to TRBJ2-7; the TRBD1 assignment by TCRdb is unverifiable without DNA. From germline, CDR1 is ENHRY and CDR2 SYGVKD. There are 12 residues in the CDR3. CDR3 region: CAIRGQAYEQYF.

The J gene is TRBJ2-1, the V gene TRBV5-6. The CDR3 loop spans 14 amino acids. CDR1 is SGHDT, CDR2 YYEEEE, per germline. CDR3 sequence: CASSWGSVLGEQFF.

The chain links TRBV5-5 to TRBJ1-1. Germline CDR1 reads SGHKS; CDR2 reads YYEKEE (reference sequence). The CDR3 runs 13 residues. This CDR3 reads CAEQDRWELEAFF.

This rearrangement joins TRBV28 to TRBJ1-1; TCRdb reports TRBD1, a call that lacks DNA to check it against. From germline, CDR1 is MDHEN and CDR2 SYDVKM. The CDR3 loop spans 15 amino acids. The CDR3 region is CASTMPGHINTEAFF.

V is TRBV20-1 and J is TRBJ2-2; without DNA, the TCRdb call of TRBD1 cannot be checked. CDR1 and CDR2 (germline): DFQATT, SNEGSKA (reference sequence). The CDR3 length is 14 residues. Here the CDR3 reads CSARFRGTGGELFF.

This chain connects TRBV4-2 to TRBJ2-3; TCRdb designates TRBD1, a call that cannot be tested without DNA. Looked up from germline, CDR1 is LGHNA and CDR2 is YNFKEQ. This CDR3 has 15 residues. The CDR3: CASSPDLRGMDTQYF.

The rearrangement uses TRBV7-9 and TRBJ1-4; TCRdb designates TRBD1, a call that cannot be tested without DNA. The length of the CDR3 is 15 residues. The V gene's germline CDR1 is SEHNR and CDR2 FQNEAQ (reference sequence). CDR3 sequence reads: CASSSPRVQGEKLFF.

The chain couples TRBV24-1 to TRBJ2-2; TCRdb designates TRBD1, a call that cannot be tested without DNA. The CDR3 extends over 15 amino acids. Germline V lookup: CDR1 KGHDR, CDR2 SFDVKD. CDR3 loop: CATSDLSGDTGELFF.

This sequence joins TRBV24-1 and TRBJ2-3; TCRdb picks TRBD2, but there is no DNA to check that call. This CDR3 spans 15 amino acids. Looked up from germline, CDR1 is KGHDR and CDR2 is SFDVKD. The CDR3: CAAFTTRKFTDTQYF.

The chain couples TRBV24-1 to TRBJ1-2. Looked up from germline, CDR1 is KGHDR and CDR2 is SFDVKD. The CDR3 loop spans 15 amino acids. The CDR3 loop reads CATSDPAREGSGYTF.

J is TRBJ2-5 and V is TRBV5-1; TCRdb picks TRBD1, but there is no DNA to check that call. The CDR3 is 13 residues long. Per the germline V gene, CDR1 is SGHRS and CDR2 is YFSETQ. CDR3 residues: CASSLEAGETQYF.

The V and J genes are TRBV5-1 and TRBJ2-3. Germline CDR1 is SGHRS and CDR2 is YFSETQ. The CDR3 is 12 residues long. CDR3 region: CASRMDADTQYF. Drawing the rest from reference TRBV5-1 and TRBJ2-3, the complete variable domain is KAGVTQTPRYLIKTRGQQVTLSCSPISGHRSVSWYQQTPGQGLQFLFEYFSETQRNKGNFPGRFSGRQFSNSRSEMNVSTLELGDSALYLCASRMDADTQYFGPGTRLTVL.

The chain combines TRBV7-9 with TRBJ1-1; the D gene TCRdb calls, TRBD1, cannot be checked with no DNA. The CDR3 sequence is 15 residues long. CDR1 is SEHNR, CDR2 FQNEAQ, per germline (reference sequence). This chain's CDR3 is CASSQYRAHNTEAFF.

CDR3 amino acids: CSASHPRGGNEKLFF. J is TRBJ1-4 and V is TRBV20-1; the D gene TCRdb calls, TRBD1, cannot be checked with no DNA. The CDR3 spans 15 residues. CDR1 DFQATT and CDR2 SNEGSKA come from the germline V gene (reference sequence).

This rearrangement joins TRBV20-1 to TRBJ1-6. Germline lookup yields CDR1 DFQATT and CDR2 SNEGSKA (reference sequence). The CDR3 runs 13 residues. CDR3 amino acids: CSARPARNSPLHF.

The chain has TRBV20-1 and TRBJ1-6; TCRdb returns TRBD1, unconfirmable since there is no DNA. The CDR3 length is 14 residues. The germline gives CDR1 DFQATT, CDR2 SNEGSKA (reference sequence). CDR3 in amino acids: CSPYPDRENSPLHF.